This T cell receptor (beta chain) stems from a study of blood T cells in healthy people across ages. This CDR3 is 14 amino acids long. CDR1 and CDR2 (germline): MNHNY, SVGAGI (reference sequence). Trimming cost V 7 bases and J 5 bases; bases outside gene matches: 9. This clonotype has a handful of counts. The use of a sample-barcoded 5' primer and a J-beta primer mix characterized a second PCR of roughly 7 to 11 cycles. TCRdb used MiXCR to reprocess the 5' RACE reads, holding one entry per CDR3 protein. This sample has about 1.8 million distinct CDR3 sequences; about 50% occur once, and the top ten carry 2% to 2.5%.

This receptor was taken from a woman in her thirties or forties in good health. V usage is TRBV6-6 and J usage is TRBJ2-7; 9 bases fit TRBD1. Sequencing was done on a sample of blood. CDR3 DNA sequence: TGTGCCAGCACCCCGGGACAGGGTGCCCACGAGCAGTACTTC. Amino acid sequence: CASTPGQGAHEQYF.